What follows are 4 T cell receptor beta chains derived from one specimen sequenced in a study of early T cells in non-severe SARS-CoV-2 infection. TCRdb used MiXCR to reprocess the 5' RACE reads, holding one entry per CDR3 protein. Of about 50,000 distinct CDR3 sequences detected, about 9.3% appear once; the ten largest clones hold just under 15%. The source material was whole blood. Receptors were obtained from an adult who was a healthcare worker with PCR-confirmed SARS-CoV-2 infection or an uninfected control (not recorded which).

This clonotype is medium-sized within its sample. CDR3 in DNA: TGTGCCAGCAGCCCTCCTAGCGGAGCGGACAATGAGCAGTTCTTC. It encodes CASSPPSGADNEQFF. The chain uses TRBV7-9 and TRBJ2-1; 7 bases agree with TRBD2. The CDR3 is made up of 15 amino acids. The germline gives CDR1 SEHNR, CDR2 FQNEAQ (reference sequence). The junction had 9 bases not matched to a gene; V was cut back by 5 bases and J by 5 bases.

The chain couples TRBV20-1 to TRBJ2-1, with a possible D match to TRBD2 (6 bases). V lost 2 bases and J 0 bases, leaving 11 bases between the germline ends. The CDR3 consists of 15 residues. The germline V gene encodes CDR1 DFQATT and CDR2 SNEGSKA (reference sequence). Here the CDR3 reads CSARKDGSSYNEQFF. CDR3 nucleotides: TGCAGTGCTAGAAAGGACGGGAGCTCCTACAATGAGCAGTTCTTC.

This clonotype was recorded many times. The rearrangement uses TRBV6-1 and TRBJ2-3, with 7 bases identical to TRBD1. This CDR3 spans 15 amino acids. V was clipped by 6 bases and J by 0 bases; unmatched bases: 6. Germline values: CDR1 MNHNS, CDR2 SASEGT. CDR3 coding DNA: TGTGCCAGCAGGTACAGGGGTCGGAGCACAGATACGCAGTATTTT. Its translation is CASRYRGRSTDTQYF.

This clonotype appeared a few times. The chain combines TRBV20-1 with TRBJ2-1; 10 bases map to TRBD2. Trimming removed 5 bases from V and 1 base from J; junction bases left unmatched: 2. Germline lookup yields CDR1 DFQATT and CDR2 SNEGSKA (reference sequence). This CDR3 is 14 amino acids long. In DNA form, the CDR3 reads TGCAGTGCTCCTAGCGGGGGATCCTACAATGAGCAGTTCTTC. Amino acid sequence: CSAPSGGSYNEQFF.